This T cell receptor beta chain was retrieved from a study of a mutant IDH1 vaccine in newly diagnosed glioma. Overall study context: The initiation of vaccination occurred 4-6 weeks after radiotherapy alone, or with temozolomide cycles.

The germline V gene has CDR1 KGHSH and CDR2 LQKENI. Trimming removed 8 bases at V and 2 bases at J, with 16 bases between. This CDR3 comprises 14 residues. Sequencing was performed with immunoSEQ multiplex PCR; in TCRdb, only in-frame clones are kept and a portion is missing. The table includes about 56,000 clones, around 87% detected once. Time point denoted: week 23, last vaccination. Topical imiquimod accompanied each vaccine dose, which consisted of 300 ug of mutant IDH1 20-mer peptide. Patients carried new grade 3 or 4 IDH1-mutant astrocytomas lacking nuclear ATRX. Worth noting for this clone: What it binds is not known.

V gene TRBV18 combines with J gene TRBJ2-7, with D tentatively TRBD1 (5 bases). This receptor was obtained from a man aged 35-49 years with glioma. The sequenced sample was PBMCs, obtained from a glioma patient whose treatment included an IDH1 peptide vaccine. The CDR3 coding sequence is TGTGCCAGCAACGGAATGGGGCTGACCTACGAGCAGTACTTC. This sequence encodes CASNGMGLTYEQYF.